This T cell receptor (beta chain) was documented in a study of cytomegalovirus exposure and HLA in healthy donors. Findings and caveats of the study: The finding came from a later analysis; first-cohort TCR clusters tended to co-occur in the roughly 120 validation repertoires. Reportedly, cytomegalovirus status was diagnosed with high sensitivity and specificity. Many donors carried some public TCRs, although rarity characterized most TCR sequences.

As regards this clone: Its cognate antigen is unknown.

Per germline, CDR1 LGHNA and CDR2 YSLEER. The CDR3 consists of 16 residues. Trimming shortened V by 0 bases and J by 1 base, and 12 bases separated the two germline ends. Libraries were prepared by immunoSEQ multiplex PCR; TCRdb keeps only in-frame clonotypes and omits some of them. The sample holds 100,000 to 150,000 clones, less than 90% seen once. This receptor was taken from a man aged 18 to 30 in good health and CMV-seropositive. Material for sequencing was PBMCs. This sequence joins TRBV4-3 and TRBJ1-2; no definite D call. CDR3: CASSQDRAGLNYGYTF. DNA for the CDR3: TGCGCCAGCAGCCAAGATCGGGCAGGACTTAACTATGGCTACACCTTC.